In this sample, the clone carrying this TCR beta chain turned up a few times. Its antigen is still unknown. The data belong to a study of T cell repertoires in cytomegalovirus infection. Study context: CMV epitopes that were recently identified and HLA-C-restricted were used alongside well-studied HLA-B-restricted ones.

Study-level results: Public TCR beta family frequency separated CMV-and-HLA carriers, including in an independent cohort. HLA-C-restricted TCR beta clonotypes specific for CMV led the ex vivo response.

One entry per CDR3 protein results from TCRdb running MiXCR on the reads. The sample lists about a million distinct CDR3 sequences, approximately 31% occurring once. This CDR3 has 14 residues. From germline, CDR1 is LNHDA and CDR2 SQIVND (reference sequence). V dropped 2 bases and J dropped 2 bases, with 9 bases sitting between them. The origin of this receptor is a human donor in good health (CMV status not recorded). Some clones in this sample may be carry-over from other donors' samples. The V gene is TRBV19, the J gene TRBJ2-5; D remains unclear. The starting material was cultured CD8+ T cells from PBMCs, obtained from culture after CMV antigen stimulation. CDR3 protein: CASSIMGGQETQYF. The CDR3 region has the DNA TGTGCCAGTAGTATAATGGGCGGTCAAGAGACCCAGTACTTC.